The present entry profiles one TCR beta chain with its context. These data come from a study of control samples from healthy donors and cancer patients. The table came from immunoSEQ multiplex PCR; TCRdb's copy has only in-frame clones and leaves some out. The profile shows more than 110,000 clones, 88% of them singletons. V was clipped by 8 bases and J by 3 bases, with 14 bases between them. Germline loops: CDR1 MNHNY, CDR2 SVGAGI (reference sequence). CDR3 length: 14 residues. Specimen: blood. The source is a woman aged 30 to 39 in good health. V is TRBV6-6 and J is TRBJ1-5; D is unclear. CDR3 amino acids: CASRRTENNQPQHF. CDR3 nucleotide sequence: TGTGCCAGCCGAAGGACTGAGAACAATCAGCCCCAGCATTTT.